This T cell receptor (beta chain) was obtained from a study of blood T cell repertoires in COVID-19. Study-level background: The origin of the acute and convalescent COVID-19 samples was the United States, Italy and Spain. PBMCs, B-cell-depleted T cells, or T cells were the source of the cDNA or gDNA that made up the material.

In the original processing: It was from reference gene primer amplification that nucleated cell counts were estimated. Some clones are missing from TCRdb's copy, which holds only in-frame ones; the method was immunoSEQ multiplex PCR. The V and J calls and clone size are taken from that table; D and trimming were inferred from the DNA. The repertoire has 100,000 to 150,000 clones, over 80% of them found once; the top ten carry less than 30%. V lost 11 bases and J 5 bases, leaving 15 bases between the germline ends. The CDR3 length is 12 residues. The sequencing sample was made of peripheral blood. This TCR was sampled from a woman in her 70s with acute or convalescent COVID-19. This chain links TRBV23-1 with TRBJ2-5, with D unclear. TRBV23-1 is an open reading frame, and its role is uncertain. The CDR3 reads CAGPETRETQYF. CDR3 DNA sequence: TGCGCCGGCCCGGAGACTCGGGAGACCCAGTACTTC.